These 11 T cell receptor beta chains were sequenced from one sample in a study of vaccination effects on CD4 cells after COVID-19. Using viral peptide pools, the ViraFEST assay grew out antigen-specific CD4+ T cells prior to sequencing. At the end of around 11 days of culture, CD4+ T cells were isolated. The person's infection with SARS-CoV-2, confirmed by PCR, took place between March and December 2020. Only in-frame clones appear in the TCRdb table, and some are missing; sequencing was by immunoSEQ multiplex PCR. The table records nearly 45,000 clones, roughly 80% of them present only once. These TCRs' antigens remain unknown. Sample: CD4+ T cells from PBMCs cultured with a peptide pool, taken before COVID-19 vaccination. The receptors come from a human donor who had a prior SARS-CoV-2 infection.

The chain couples TRBV12-5 to TRBJ1-4, with 9 bases identical to TRBD1. V was clipped by 0 bases and J by 4 bases; unmatched bases: 12. CDR3 length equals 19 residues. The V gene's germline CDR1 is LGHNT and CDR2 FRNRAP. CDR3 sequence (DNA): TGTGCTAGTGGTTTGGTACTGTCCAGTCAGGGACAGGGTAATGAAAAACTGTTTTTT. Encoded protein: CASGLVLSSQGQGNEKLFF. The whole variable domain, filled in from reference TRBV12-5 and TRBJ1-4, reads DARVTQTPRHKVTEMGQEVTMRCQPILGHNTVFWYRQTMMQGLELLAYFRNRAPLDDSGMPKDRFSAEMPDATLATLKIQPSEPRDSAVYFCASGLVLSSQGQGNEKLFFGSGTQLSVL.

V usage is TRBV14 and J usage is TRBJ2-7; D perhaps matches TRBD1 (5 bases). With 4 bases removed from V and 1 base from J, the gap between germline ends came to 8 bases. CDR3 length equals 13 residues. Germline assignment: CDR1 SGHDN and CDR2 FVKESK. The CDR3 protein is CASSLGVSYEQYF. CDR3 nucleotides: TGTGCCAGCAGCCTAGGGGTATCCTACGAGCAGTACTTC. The full variable domain, with the rest looked up from reference TRBV14 and TRBJ2-7, is EAGVTQFPSHSVIEKGQTVTLRCDPISGHDNLYWYRRVMGKEIKFLLHFVKESKQDESGMPNNRFLAERTGGTYSTLKVQPAELEDSGVYFCASSLGVSYEQYFGPGTRLTVT.

The rearrangement joins TRBV5-1 to TRBJ2-7; 9 bases align to TRBD1. Germline CDR1 is SGHRS and CDR2 is YFSETQ. The CDR3 is 15 residues long. Trimming at V came to 3 bases and at J to 1 base, leaving 5 bases not matched to a gene. In DNA form, the CDR3 reads TGCGCCAGCAGCTCTGGACAGGGGTGGTCCTACGAGCAGTACTTC. This codes for CASSSGQGWSYEQYF.

This clone was seen more than once but under ten times. CDR3 sequence: CASSLGQTEAYEQYF. The CDR3 region has the DNA TGCGCCAGCAGCTTGGGTCAGACCGAGGCCTACGAGCAGTACTTC. The chain has TRBV5-1 and TRBJ2-7; unclear D gene. Germline V lookup: CDR1 SGHRS, CDR2 YFSETQ. The CDR3 is made up of 15 amino acids. Deletions cut 0 bases from V and 2 bases from J, with 12 bases between.

The rearrangement uses TRBV11-2 and TRBJ1-2; a possible D gene is TRBD1 (5 bases). V lost 3 bases and J lost 2, with 16 bases in between. From germline, CDR1 is SGHAT and CDR2 FQNNGV. The CDR3 loop spans 16 amino acids. The CDR3 sequence: CASSFLKGSKNYGYTF. For the CDR3, the DNA is TGTGCCAGCAGCTTCTTAAAGGGGTCAAAAAACTATGGCTACACCTTC.

The chain carries TRBV6-4 and TRBJ2-2; TRBD2 matches at 7 bases. CDR3 length: 17 residues. Germline V lookup: CDR1 MRHNA, CDR2 SNTAGT. The ends lost 6 bases at V and 6 bases at J; junction bases unmatched: 16. In DNA form, the CDR3 reads TGTGCCAGCAGCCCCACCGGGGCGGGAGATGGGGCCGGGGAGCTGTTTTTT. This translates into CASSPTGAGDGAGELFF.

The genes are TRBV4-1 and TRBJ2-7, with D perhaps matching TRBD2 (6 bases). CDR3 length equals 17 residues. Trimming stripped 1 base from V and 5 bases from J, with 21 bases between. Germline V lookup: CDR1 MGHRA, CDR2 YSYEKL. This CDR3 is CASSQGRAGGSFDEQYF. In DNA, the CDR3 is TGCGCCAGCAGCCAAGGCCGGGCTGGGGGGAGTTTCGACGAGCAGTACTTC.

The chain couples TRBV19 to TRBJ1-5, with D hard to call. V lost 3 bases, J lost 6 bases, and 15 bases lay in between. There are 15 residues in the CDR3. From germline, CDR1 is LNHDA and CDR2 SQIVND (reference sequence). This CDR3 reads CASSIQAPQSQPQHF. CDR3 nucleotide sequence: TGTGCCAGTAGTATTCAGGCCCCTCAGAGTCAGCCCCAGCATTTT. The complete variable domain, with remaining parts taken from reference TRBV19 and TRBJ1-5, reads DGGITQSPKYLFRKEGQNVTLSCEQNLNHDAMYWYRQDPGQGLRLIYYSQIVNDFQKGDIAEGYSVSREKKESFPLTVTSAQKNPTAFYLCASSIQAPQSQPQHFGDGTRLSIL.

This rearrangement joins TRBV2 to TRBJ2-6; D not certain. Trimming cost V 5 bases and J 0 bases, with 8 bases left between them. There are 15 residues in the CDR3. Per the germline V gene, CDR1 is SNHLY and CDR2 is FYNNEI. The CDR3 bases are TGTGCCAGCAGTCAAGAGGACTCTGGGGCCAACGTCCTGACTTTC. This translates into CASSQEDSGANVLTF.

The chain combines TRBV5-8 with TRBJ2-3; D tentatively reads TRBD1 or TRBD2 (5 bases each). The CDR3 is 13 amino acids. The germline V and J ends were trimmed by 0 bases and 12 bases, with 14 bases remaining between them. Germline loops: CDR1 SGHTS, CDR2 YDEGEE. The CDR3 nucleotides read TGTGCCAGCAGCTTGGAAGGGGACCGCGACCAGTATTTT. Its translation is CASSLEGDRDQYF.

This sequence joins TRBV5-5 and TRBJ2-1; TRBD1 aligns across 8 bases. V gave up 4 bases and J gave up 5 bases; unmatched junction bases: 8. CDR1 SGHKS and CDR2 YYEKEE come from the germline V gene (reference sequence). CDR3 length equals 15 residues. CDR3 protein: CASSKQGGTDNEQFF. The CDR3 region has the DNA TGTGCCAGCAGCAAACAGGGGGGAACGGACAATGAGCAGTTCTTC.